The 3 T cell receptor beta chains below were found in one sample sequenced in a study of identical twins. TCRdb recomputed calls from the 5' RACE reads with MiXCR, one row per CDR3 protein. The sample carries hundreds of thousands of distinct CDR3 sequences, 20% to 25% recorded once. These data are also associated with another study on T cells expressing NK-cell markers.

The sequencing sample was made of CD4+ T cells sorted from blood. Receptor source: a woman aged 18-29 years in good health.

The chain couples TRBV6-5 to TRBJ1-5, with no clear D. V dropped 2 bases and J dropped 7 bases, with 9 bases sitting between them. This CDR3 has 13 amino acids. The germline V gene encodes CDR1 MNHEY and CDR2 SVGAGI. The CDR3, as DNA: TGTGCCAGCAGTTACGTTAGCGGGCAGCCCCAGCATTTT. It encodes CASSYVSGQPQHF.

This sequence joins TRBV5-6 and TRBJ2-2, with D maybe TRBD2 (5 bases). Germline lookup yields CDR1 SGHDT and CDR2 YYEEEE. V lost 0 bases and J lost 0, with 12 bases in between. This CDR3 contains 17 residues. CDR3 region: CASSLGRVGTNTGELFF. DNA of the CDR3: TGTGCCAGCAGCTTGGGGCGGGTAGGAACGAACACCGGGGAGCTGTTTTTT.

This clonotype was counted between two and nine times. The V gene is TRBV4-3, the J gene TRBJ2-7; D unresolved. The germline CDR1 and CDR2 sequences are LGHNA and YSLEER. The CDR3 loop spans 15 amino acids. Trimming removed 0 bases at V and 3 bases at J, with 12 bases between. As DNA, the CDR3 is TGCGCCAGCAGCCAAGAAGGGAACCAGAACTACGAGCAGTACTTC. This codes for CASSQEGNQNYEQYF.